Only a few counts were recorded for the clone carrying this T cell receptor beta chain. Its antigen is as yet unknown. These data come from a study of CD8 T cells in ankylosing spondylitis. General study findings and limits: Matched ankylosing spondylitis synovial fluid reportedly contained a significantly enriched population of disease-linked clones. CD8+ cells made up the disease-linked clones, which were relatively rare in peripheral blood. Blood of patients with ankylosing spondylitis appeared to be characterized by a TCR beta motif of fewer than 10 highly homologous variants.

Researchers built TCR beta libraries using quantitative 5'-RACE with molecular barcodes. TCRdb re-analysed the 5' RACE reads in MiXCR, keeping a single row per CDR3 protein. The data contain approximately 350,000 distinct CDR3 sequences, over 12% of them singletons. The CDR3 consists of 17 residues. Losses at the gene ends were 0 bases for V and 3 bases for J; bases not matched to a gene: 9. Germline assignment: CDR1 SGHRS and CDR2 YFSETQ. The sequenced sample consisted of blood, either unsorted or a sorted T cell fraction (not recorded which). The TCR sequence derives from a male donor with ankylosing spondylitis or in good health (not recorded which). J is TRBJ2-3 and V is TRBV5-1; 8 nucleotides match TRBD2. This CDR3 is CASSLAGGLDRTDTQYF. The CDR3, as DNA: TGCGCCAGCAGCTTGGCGGGGGGACTAGACAGGACAGATACGCAGTATTTT.